This T cell receptor beta chain was identified in a study of cytomegalovirus exposure and HLA in healthy donors. Overall study results and limits: A later analysis linked about 17,000 TCR beta sequences to HLA alleles at 0.05 false discovery rate.

Primers: 60 Vbeta forward and 13 Jbeta reverse. Original analysis: The count from a later analysis was 60 million to 85 million unique TCR beta chains, about 9.9 million of them shared. Assay used: immunoSEQ multiplex PCR; TCRdb lists only in-frame clones, some missing. For V, J and clone size, that table is used; D and trimming come from the DNA. This sample has more than 200,000 clones; 82% occur once, and the top ten carry about 6.1%. About this clone itself: Its target is unknown.

With 4 bases removed from V and 0 bases from J, the gap between germline ends came to 11 bases. Germline values: CDR1 SGHRS, CDR2 YFSETQ. The CDR3 length is 15 residues. This TCR was sampled from a man in his forties in good health and CMV-seropositive. This chain joins TRBV5-1 and TRBJ1-3; D gene unclear. The sequenced sample consisted of PBMCs. This chain's CDR3 is CASSLTSDSGNTIYF. The CDR3 DNA is TGCGCCAGCAGCCTTACATCCGACTCTGGAAACACCATATATTTT.